The 28 T cell receptor beta chains below were found in one sample sequenced in a study of beta chain features in type 1 diabetes. Findings and caveats of the study: All four CD4+ subsets of Type 1 diabetes patients contained TCRB CDR3s that were moderately but significantly shorter.

Antigen specificity for these receptors is unknown. The whole isolated RNA underwent reverse transcription, so sequencing captured expressed TCRB transcripts. The protocol was immunoSEQ multiplex PCR, while the TCRdb copy is restricted to in-frame clones and leaves out a portion. The sample lists roughly 350,000 clones; over 9% were seen once. Specimen: central memory CD4+ T cells from blood. The receptors originated from a man aged 25-40 years with type 1 diabetes.

The chain employs TRBV19 and TRBJ1-4, with 7 bases lining up with TRBD1. Germline CDR1 reads LNHDA; CDR2 reads SQIVND (reference sequence). The V segment lost 7 bases and the J segment 3 bases; nucleotides outside the gene matches: 5. The CDR3 sequence is 14 residues long. The CDR3 loop reads CASTRTGSNEKLFF. The CDR3 DNA reads TGTGCCAGTACTCGGACAGGTTCTAATGAAAAACTGTTTTTT.

The chain carries TRBV7-4 and TRBJ1-1; TRBD1 matches at 9 bases. The CDR3 totals 18 residues. V shed 3 bases, J shed 3 bases, and the junction held 14 bases outside the gene matches. Germline V gives CDR1 SGHVT, CDR2 SQSDAQ. CDR3 in amino acids: CASSLGQGVTVRYTEAFF. The CDR3 nucleotides are TGTGCCAGCAGCTTGGGACAGGGCGTTACAGTTAGGTACACTGAAGCTTTCTTT.

CDR3 protein: CASRPPGQGVNYGYTF. The CDR3 DNA reads TGTGCCAGCAGACCGCCCGGACAAGGGGTTAACTATGGCTACACCTTC. V is TRBV7-8 and J is TRBJ1-2, with D possibly matching TRBD1 (5 bases). CDR1 is SGHVS, CDR2 FQNEAQ, per germline. This CDR3 has 16 residues. V was trimmed by 6 bases and J by 1 base, leaving 18 bases between them.

The rearrangement joins TRBV4-3 to TRBJ1-2, with 7 bases lining up with TRBD1. Germline loops: CDR1 LGHNA, CDR2 YSLEER. Trimming at V came to 4 bases and at J to 1 base, leaving 9 bases not matched to a gene. This CDR3 has 16 amino acids. Here the CDR3 reads CASSRLGQDNNYGYTF. DNA of the CDR3: TGCGCCAGCAGCCGTTTAGGACAGGATAATAACTATGGCTACACCTTC.

The gene calls are TRBV5-6 and TRBJ2-3; 7 bases line up with TRBD2. Germline values: CDR1 SGHDT, CDR2 YYEEEE. This CDR3 is 16 amino acids long. V shed 4 bases, J shed 3 bases, and the junction held 11 bases outside the gene matches. The CDR3 DNA follows: TGTGCCAGCAGCGGCAAGGTTGGGGGAGGGACAGATACGCAGTATTTT. Residues: CASSGKVGGGTDTQYF.

The genes are TRBV27 and TRBJ2-1; 9 positions match TRBD1. The germline gives CDR1 MNHEY, CDR2 SMNVEV (reference sequence). The CDR3 is made up of 19 amino acids. V was pared by 4 bases and J by 2 bases, with 15 bases of the junction left unmatched. The CDR3 coding sequence is TGTGCCAGCAGTTCCAGTCCGGGACAGGGTTTGGGGGCCTACAATGAGCAGTTCTTC. This gives the protein CASSSSPGQGLGAYNEQFF.

There are a few counts of this clone. The chain recombines TRBV4-2 with TRBJ2-7, with TRBD1 identical over 11 bases. This CDR3 region has 16 residues. After removal of 4 bases from V and 7 bases from J, the junction contained 12 bases not matched to a gene. Per germline, CDR1 LGHNA and CDR2 YNFKEQ. The CDR3 DNA is TGTGCCAGCAGCCTACTGGGGGACAGGGGGTCGGGAGAGCAGTACTTC. This gives the protein CASSLLGDRGSGEQYF.

This clone has a handful of counts. The V and J genes are TRBV7-6 and TRBJ2-7; D assignment may be TRBD1 or TRBD2 (5 bases each). Germline V lookup: CDR1 SGHVS, CDR2 FNYEAQ. The CDR3 is 13 residues long. V lost 6 bases and J 2 bases, leaving 11 bases between the germline ends. CDR3 bases: TGTGCCAGCAGTCGGGACGGAACCTACGAGCAGTACTTC. This gives the protein CASSRDGTYEQYF.

This clone came up many times. The chain combines TRBV28 with TRBJ2-3, with D perhaps matching TRBD1 (5 bases). The CDR3 covers 13 residues. Germline V lookup: CDR1 MDHEN, CDR2 SYDVKM. Trimming left V 7 bases short and J 5 bases short, with 13 bases between. The CDR3 region has the DNA TGTGCCAGCACCCCTCCCGGACAAGATACGCAGTATTTT. Residues: CASTPPGQDTQYF.

This clone occurred many times. V gene TRBV2 combines with J gene TRBJ1-2; D not certain. With 4 bases removed from V and 7 bases from J, the gap between germline ends came to 13 bases. The CDR3 is 13 residues long. CDR1 SNHLY and CDR2 FYNNEI come from the germline V gene. CDR3 nucleotides: TGTGCCAGCAGTGCAAGTTTTACGTTTGGCTACACCTTC. Translated: CASSASFTFGYTF.

This clone was seen a few times. V gene TRBV5-6 combines with J gene TRBJ2-7, with no clear D. V was pared by 3 bases and J by 6 bases, with 13 bases between. This CDR3 is 13 amino acids long. The V gene's germline CDR1 is SGHDT and CDR2 YYEEEE. The CDR3 loop reads CASSYGWRGEQYF. The CDR3 DNA reads TGTGCCAGCAGCTACGGGTGGCGTGGCGAGCAGTACTTC. Full variable domain (outside the CDR3, taken from reference TRBV5-6 and TRBJ2-7): DAGVTQSPTHLIKTRGQQVTLRCSPKSGHDTVSWYQQALGQGPQFIFQYYEEEERQRGNFPDRFSGHQFPNYSSELNVNALLLGDSALYLCASSYGWRGEQYFGPGTRLTVT.

With regard to this clone: One end of the junction varies from germline; a read error may be responsible. CDR3 loop: CASSQDLEFEQYF. CDR3 DNA sequence: TGCGCCAGCAGCCAAGACTTAGAGTTCGAGCAGTACTTC. The chain is built from TRBV11-2 and TRBJ2-7; D ambiguous. The germline gives CDR1 SGHAT, CDR2 FQNNGV. The CDR3 extends over 13 amino acids.

This clone was seen a handful of times. The J gene is TRBJ1-1, the V gene TRBV14; TRBD1 matches at 7 bases. Trimming removed 5 bases from V and 1 base from J; junction bases left unmatched: 10. The CDR3 spans 16 residues. The germline gives CDR1 SGHDN, CDR2 FVKESK. The CDR3 region has the DNA TGTGCCAGCAGCACCTGGAAAGGGACAGAGAACACTGAAGCTTTCTTT. The encoded protein is CASSTWKGTENTEAFF.

V usage is TRBV7-2 and J usage is TRBJ2-1, with D tentatively TRBD2 (6 bases). Germline V gene lookup returns CDR1 SGHTA and CDR2 FQGNSA. CDR3 length: 15 residues. The germline V and J ends were trimmed by 5 bases and 0 bases, with 11 bases remaining between them. The CDR3 sequence: CASSRAGSSYNEQFF. The CDR3 DNA is TGTGCCAGCAGCCGCGCGGGGAGCTCCTACAATGAGCAGTTCTTC.

V usage is TRBV7-2 and J usage is TRBJ2-2, with D maybe TRBD2 (6 bases). The V and J ends lost 5 bases and 5 bases respectively, with 21 bases between them. Germline V gene sequence: CDR1 SGHTA, CDR2 FQGNSA. The CDR3 covers 17 residues. The CDR3 region has the DNA TGTGCCAGCAGCCATAGTCCGGGACGGGGAGGTACCGGGGAGCTGTTTTTT. Amino acid sequence: CASSHSPGRGGTGELFF.

V gene TRBV27 combines with J gene TRBJ2-7; unclear D gene. CDR1 is MNHEY, CDR2 SMNVEV, per germline (reference sequence). With 8 bases removed from V and 4 bases from J, the gap between germline ends came to 9 bases. The CDR3 length is 11 residues. In nucleotides, the CDR3 is TGTGCCAGCGGTAATCTTTACGAGCAGTACTTC. Amino acid sequence: CASGNLYEQYF.

The chain is built from TRBV6-5 and TRBJ2-7; TRBD1 matches at 11 bases. Looked up from germline, CDR1 is MNHEY and CDR2 is SVGAGI. The length of the CDR3 is 15 residues. J gave up 3 bases and V 7 bases, and 8 bases lay outside the gene matches. The CDR3 sequence is CASTNEGTGGYEQYF. CDR3 DNA: TGTGCCAGCACCAACGAGGGGACAGGGGGCTACGAGCAGTACTTC.

This clone was seen a few times. This chain connects TRBV4-3 to TRBJ2-1, with D possibly TRBD2 on 7 matching bases. The V end was cut by 4 bases, the J end by 3 bases, with 16 bases between. This CDR3 is 16 amino acids long. Germline CDR1 is LGHNA and CDR2 is YSLEER. CDR3: CASSRGGALNYNEQFF. The CDR3 DNA reads TGCGCCAGCAGCCGAGGGGGGGCCCTGAACTACAATGAGCAGTTCTTC.

This clone was observed at least ten times. V is TRBV27 and J is TRBJ1-1, with 7 bases lining up with TRBD1. The CDR3 totals 14 residues. Germline assignment: CDR1 MNHEY and CDR2 SMNVEV (reference sequence). Trimming cost V 5 bases and J 11 bases; bases outside gene matches: 14. CDR3 protein: CASSPAGTASFAFF. The DNA of the CDR3 is TGTGCCAGCAGTCCAGCCGGGACAGCCTCGTTCGCTTTCTTT.

The chain links TRBV18 to TRBJ1-2; D is unclear. This CDR3 region has 15 residues. Trimming stripped 6 bases from V and 6 bases from J, with 20 bases between. The V gene's germline CDR1 is KGHSH and CDR2 LQKENI. The CDR3 sequence is CASSPDWEGRHGYTF. The DNA of the CDR3 is TGTGCCAGCTCGCCCGATTGGGAGGGCCGCCATGGCTACACCTTC.

The genes are TRBV6-5 and TRBJ2-5; TRBD2 matches at 13 bases. The CDR3 spans 15 residues. Trimming took 8 bases from V and 3 from J; bases not matched to a gene: 6. The germline V gene has CDR1 MNHEY and CDR2 SVGAGI. The CDR3 protein is CASLRGTSGKETQYF. CDR3 bases: TGTGCCAGCCTCCGGGGGACTAGCGGGAAAGAGACCCAGTACTTC.

V and J are TRBV19 and TRBJ2-1; TRBD1 might be the D (6 bases). The CDR3 spans 16 residues. V was trimmed by 3 bases and J by 7 bases, leaving 19 bases between them. Germline CDR1 reads LNHDA; CDR2 reads SQIVND (reference sequence). The CDR3 coding sequence is TGTGCCAGTAGTATGTACGGCGGCTTGGGGACAAATGAGCAGTTCTTC. Amino acids: CASSMYGGLGTNEQFF.

This clone showed up many times. The chain carries TRBV11-3 and TRBJ2-3, with D unresolved. Trimming removed 0 bases from V and 4 bases from J, with 8 bases in between. Germline CDR1 reads SGHNT; CDR2 reads YENEEA. The CDR3 sequence is 14 residues long. CDR3 sequence: CASSLDLAADTQYF. CDR3 in DNA: TGTGCCAGCAGCTTAGATCTCGCCGCAGATACGCAGTATTTT.

The chain carries TRBV2 and TRBJ1-5; perhaps TRBD1 as D (5 bases). Germline loops: CDR1 SNHLY, CDR2 FYNNEI. V was clipped by 7 bases and J by 0 bases, with 16 bases between them. The CDR3 is made up of 16 amino acids. CDR3 sequence reads: CASTIHWDDSNQPQHF. The DNA of the CDR3 is TGTGCCAGCACCATCCATTGGGACGATAGCAATCAGCCCCAGCATTTT.

This clone was observed many times. J is TRBJ2-2 and V is TRBV23-1; D assignment may be TRBD1 or TRBD2 (7 bases each). TRBV23-1 carries the ORF label, with uncertain function. This CDR3 is built from 16 residues. In DNA, the CDR3 is TGCGCGTCTAGGGGGCAGGCCAGGGAGGGTACCGGGGAGCTGTTTTTT. It specifies CASRGQAREGTGELFF.

This clone was seen more than once but under ten times. The chain recombines TRBV9 with TRBJ2-1; TRBD2 agrees at 12 bases. This CDR3 spans 16 amino acids. Germline V gene data show CDR1 as SGDLS and CDR2 as YYNGEE. V gave up 4 bases and J gave up 4 bases; unmatched junction bases: 6. CDR3 region: CASSPRLAGEYNEQFF. CDR3 DNA sequence: TGTGCCAGCAGCCCCCGACTAGCGGGGGAATACAATGAGCAGTTCTTC.

Note on this clone: Germline is not matched at one junction end, which may reflect a read error. V gene TRBV6-5 combines with J gene TRBJ2-4, with D possibly being TRBD1 (5 bases). The CDR3 contains 14 residues. CDR1 and CDR2 from the germline V gene are MNHEY and SVGAGI. The CDR3 spells CAISDSRDSDIQYF. CDR3 DNA sequence: TGTGCCATCAGTGATAGCAGGGATAGTGACATTCAGTACTTC.

This clone was found a few times. The J gene is TRBJ2-2, the V gene TRBV7-9, with 9 bases fitting TRBD1. CDR1 and CDR2 (germline): SEHNR, FQNEAQ (reference sequence). This CDR3 has 14 amino acids. Losses at the gene ends were 4 bases for V and 6 bases for J; bases not matched to a gene: 3. CDR3 sequence: CASSWGQGAGELFF. CDR3 in DNA: TGTGCCAGCAGCTGGGGACAGGGAGCCGGGGAGCTGTTTTTT.